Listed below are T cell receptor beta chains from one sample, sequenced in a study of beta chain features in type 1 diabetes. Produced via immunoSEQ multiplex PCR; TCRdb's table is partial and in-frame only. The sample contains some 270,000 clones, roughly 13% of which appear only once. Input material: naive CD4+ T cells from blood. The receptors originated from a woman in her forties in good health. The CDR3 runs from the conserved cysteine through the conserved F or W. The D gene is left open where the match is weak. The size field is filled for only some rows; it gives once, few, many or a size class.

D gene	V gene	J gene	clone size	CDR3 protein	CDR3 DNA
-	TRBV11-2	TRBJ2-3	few	CASSLISVPTSTDTQYF	TGTGCCAGCAGCTTAATCTCGGTCCCGACTAGCACAGATACGCAGTATTTT
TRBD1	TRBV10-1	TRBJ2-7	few	CASSRTGFYEQYF	TGCGCCAGCAGTCGGACAGGCTTCTACGAGCAGTACTTC
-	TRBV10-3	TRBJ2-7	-	CAISESTGAYEQYF	TGTGCCATCAGTGAGTCAACGGGTGCCTACGAGCAGTACTTC
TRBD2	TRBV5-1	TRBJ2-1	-	CASSLGASGGANEQFF	TGCGCCAGCAGCTTGGGGGCTAGCGGGGGGGCCAATGAGCAGTTCTTC
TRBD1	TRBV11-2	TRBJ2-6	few	CASSEDPPGTVSGANVLTF	TGTGCCAGCAGCGAAGACCCCCCCGGGACAGTCTCTGGGGCCAACGTCCTGACTTTC
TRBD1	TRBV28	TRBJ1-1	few	CASSLGQGYTEAFF	TGTGCCAGCAGTTTAGGACAGGGTTACACTGAAGCTTTCTTT
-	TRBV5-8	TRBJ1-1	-	CASSRFEAFF	TGTGCCAGCAGCCGTTTTGAAGCTTTCTTT
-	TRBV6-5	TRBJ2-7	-	CASSPSTLYEQYF	TGTGCCAGCAGTCCATCGACACTCTACGAGCAGTACTTC
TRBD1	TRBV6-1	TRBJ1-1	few	CASKWGTGSTEAFF	TGTGCCAGCAAATGGGGGACAGGGAGCACTGAAGCTTTCTTT
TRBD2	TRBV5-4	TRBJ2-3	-	CASSLESGVSTDTQYF	TGTGCCAGCAGCTTGGAAAGCGGGGTTAGCACAGATACGCAGTATTTT
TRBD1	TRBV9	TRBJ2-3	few	CASSVVGTGTDTQYF	TGTGCCAGCAGCGTAGTCGGGACAGGCACAGATACGCAGTATTTT
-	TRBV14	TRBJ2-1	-	CASSQDLASAVYNEQFF	TGTGCCAGCAGCCAAGATTTAGCTTCGGCGGTATACAATGAGCAGTTCTTC
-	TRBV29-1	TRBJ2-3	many	CSVENIWDTQYF	TGCAGCGTTGAAAACATCTGGGATACGCAGTATTTT
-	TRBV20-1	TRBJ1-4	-	CSALGEKLFF	TGCAGTGCTCTCGGTGAAAAACTGTTTTTT
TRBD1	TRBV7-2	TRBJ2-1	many	CASSRDRGSYNEQFF	TGTGCCAGCAGCCGGGACAGAGGGTCCTACAATGAGCAGTTCTTC
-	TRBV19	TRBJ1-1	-	CASTRGTEAFF	TGTGCCAGTACCAGGGGCACTGAAGCTTTCTTT
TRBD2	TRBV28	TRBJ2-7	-	CASSFPAGGLREQYF	TGTGCCAGCAGTTTTCCAGCGGGGGGTCTTCGTGAGCAGTACTTC
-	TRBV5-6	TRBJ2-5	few	CASSGWDTAPQYF	TGTGCCAGCAGCGGATGGGACACGGCCCCCCAGTACTTC
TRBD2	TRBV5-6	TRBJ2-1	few	CASSLRLAGGTEQFF	TGTGCCAGCAGCCTGCGACTAGCGGGGGGGACTGAGCAGTTCTTC
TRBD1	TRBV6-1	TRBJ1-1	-	CASSGQGWSFF	TGTGCCAGCAGCGGACAGGGTTGGTCTTTCTTT
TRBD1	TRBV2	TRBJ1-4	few	CASTGTGGANEKLFF	TGTGCCAGCACCGGGACAGGGGGTGCGAATGAAAAACTGTTTTTT
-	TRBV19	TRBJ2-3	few	CASSRLQADTQYF	TGTGCCAGTAGTAGGCTGCAGGCAGATACGCAGTATTTT
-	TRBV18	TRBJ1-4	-	CASSGFGKSNEKLFF	TGTGCCAGCTCAGGGTTCGGGAAGTCTAATGAAAAACTGTTTTTT
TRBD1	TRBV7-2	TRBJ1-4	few	CASKTTGNTNEKLFF	TGTGCCAGCAAAACGACAGGGAACACTAATGAAAAACTGTTTTTT
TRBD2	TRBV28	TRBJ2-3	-	CASSLAGGDTQYF	TGTGCCAGCAGTTTAGCGGGGGGGGATACGCAGTATTTT
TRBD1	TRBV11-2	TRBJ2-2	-	CASSPGTGGIGELFF	TGTGCCAGCAGCCCCGGGACAGGGGGTATCGGGGAGCTGTTTTTT
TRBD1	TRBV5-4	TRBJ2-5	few	CASSLGQGRLGGETQYF	TGTGCCAGCAGCTTGGGACAGGGAAGGCTGGGCGGGGAGACCCAGTACTTC
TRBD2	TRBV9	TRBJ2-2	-	CASSVAGGGRNTGELFF	TGTGCCAGCAGCGTAGCGGGCGGGGGGCGGAACACCGGGGAGCTGTTTTTT
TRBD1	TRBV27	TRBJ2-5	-	CASSLSVGAGGWVGTQYF	TGTGCCAGCAGTTTATCAGTTGGGGCAGGGGGCTGGGTAGGGACCCAGTACTTC
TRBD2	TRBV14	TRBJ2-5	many	CASSQATAGGFQETQYF	TGTGCCAGCAGCCAAGCCACGGCGGGGGGTTTCCAAGAGACCCAGTACTTC
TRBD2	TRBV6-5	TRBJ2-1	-	CASSYRGLGNNEQFF	TGTGCCAGCAGTTACAGGGGACTAGGGAACAATGAGCAGTTCTTC
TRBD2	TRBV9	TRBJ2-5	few	CASSGGLAGGQETQYF	TGTGCCAGCAGTGGGGGACTAGCGGGGGGGCAAGAGACCCAGTACTTC
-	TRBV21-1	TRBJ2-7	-	CASKTGCDLLDYEQYF	TGTGCCAGCAAGACCGGATGCGACCTTCTAGACTACGAGCAGTACTTC
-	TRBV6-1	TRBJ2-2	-	CASSLTGELFF	TGTGCCAGCAGTCTAACCGGGGAGCTGTTTTTT
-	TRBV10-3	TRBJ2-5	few	CAIRPQEGTQYF	TGTGCCATCCGGCCCCAGGAGGGGACCCAGTACTTC
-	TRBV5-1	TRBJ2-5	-	CASSFSQGRNRGLETQYF	TGCGCCAGCAGCTTCTCCCAGGGGAGGAACAGGGGATTGGAGACCCAGTACTTC
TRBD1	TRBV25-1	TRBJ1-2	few	CASSDPGTGGEGNYGYTF	TGTGCCAGCAGTGACCCCGGGACAGGGGGCGAAGGGAACTATGGCTACACCTTC
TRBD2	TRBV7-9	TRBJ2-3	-	CASREGTSGSGDTQYF	TGTGCCAGCAGGGAAGGGACTAGCGGGTCGGGAGATACGCAGTATTTT
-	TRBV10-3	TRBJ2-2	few	CAISDYRAGELFF	TGTGCCATCAGTGATTACAGGGCCGGGGAGCTGTTTTTT
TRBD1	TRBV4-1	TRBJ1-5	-	CASSQDWRTGEIQPQHF	TGCGCCAGCAGCCAAGATTGGCGGACAGGGGAAATTCAGCCCCAGCATTTT
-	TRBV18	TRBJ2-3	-	CASSPPQDRGIDTQYF	TGTGCCAGCTCACCACCGCAGGACCGGGGGATAGATACGCAGTATTTT
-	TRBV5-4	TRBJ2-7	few	CASSSGKGTGVYEQYF	TGTGCCAGCAGCTCGGGGAAGGGGACGGGGGTCTACGAGCAGTACTTC
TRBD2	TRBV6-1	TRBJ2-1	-	CASNGLAKDMQFF	TGTGCCAGCAACGGACTAGCGAAGGACATGCAGTTCTTC
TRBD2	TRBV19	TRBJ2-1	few	CASSPSGGDEQFF	TGTGCCAGTAGCCCTAGCGGGGGCGATGAGCAGTTCTTC
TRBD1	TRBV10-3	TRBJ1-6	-	CAISVGGLDNSPLHF	TGTGCCATCAGTGTAGGGGGCTTGGATAATTCACCCCTCCACTTT
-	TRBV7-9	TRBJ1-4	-	CASSPGLGEKLFF	TGTGCCAGCAGCCCGGGATTGGGAGAAAAACTGTTTTTT
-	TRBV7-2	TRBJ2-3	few	CASSPLRGGRTDTQYF	TGTGCCAGCAGCCCCTTGCGCGGGGGCCGCACAGATACGCAGTATTTT